This T cell receptor beta chain was observed in a study of cytomegalovirus exposure and HLA in healthy donors. Study background: Ancestry clustering placed roughly four fifths of 350 to 500 genotyped donors in the Caucasian-associated cluster.

V was pared by 10 bases and J by 4 bases, with 23 bases between. CDR3 length: 15 residues. Germline CDR1 reads MDHEN; CDR2 reads SYDVKM. Use of 60 Vbeta and 13 Jbeta primers characterized the PCR. Sequencing used immunoSEQ multiplex PCR; TCRdb keeps in-frame clones, though not all of them. The table lists 150,000 to 200,000 clones, more than 75% of them singletons. This sequence originates from a man aged 40-49 years in good health and CMV-seropositive. The gene calls are TRBV28 and TRBJ2-7; D might be TRBD2 (5 bases). The material sequenced was PBMCs. CDR3: CATDVHRAGGYEQYF. The CDR3 DNA follows: TGTGCCACAGACGTTCATAGGGCCGGAGGTTACGAGCAGTACTTC. Using reference TRBV28 and TRBJ2-7 for the parts outside the CDR3, the full variable domain is DVKVTQSSRYLVKRTGEKVFLECVQDMDHENMFWYRQDPGLGLRLIYFSYDVKMKEKGDIPEGYSVSREKKERFSLILESASTNQTSMYLCATDVHRAGGYEQYFGPGTRLTVT.